This T cell receptor beta chain was observed in a study of cytomegalovirus exposure and HLA in healthy donors. Notes on the study in general: In a later analysis, HLA-associated TCR beta chains were more clonally expanded than equally common others. Presence/absence comparisons presumed near-even sequencing depth among donors.

Germline V lookup: CDR1 MNHEY, CDR2 SMNVEV (reference sequence). The CDR3 length is 13 residues. V lost 2 bases, J lost 8 bases, and 12 bases lay in between. Notes on this clone: Its antigen is as yet unknown.

The PCR made use of 60 Vbeta and 13 Jbeta primers. Using immunoSEQ multiplex PCR, the repertoire was profiled, and TCRdb retains in-frame clones only, with some absent. Seen here are 150,000 to 200,000 clones, 75% to 85% observed once, and the top ten hold roughly 2%. The rearrangement links TRBV27 to TRBJ1-2; the D is unclear. Material for sequencing was PBMCs. The receptor was derived from a woman aged 18-29 years in good health and CMV-seropositive. CDR3 protein: CASSLAGFLGYTF. DNA of the CDR3: TGTGCCAGCAGTTTAGCAGGTTTCTTGGGCTACACCTTC.